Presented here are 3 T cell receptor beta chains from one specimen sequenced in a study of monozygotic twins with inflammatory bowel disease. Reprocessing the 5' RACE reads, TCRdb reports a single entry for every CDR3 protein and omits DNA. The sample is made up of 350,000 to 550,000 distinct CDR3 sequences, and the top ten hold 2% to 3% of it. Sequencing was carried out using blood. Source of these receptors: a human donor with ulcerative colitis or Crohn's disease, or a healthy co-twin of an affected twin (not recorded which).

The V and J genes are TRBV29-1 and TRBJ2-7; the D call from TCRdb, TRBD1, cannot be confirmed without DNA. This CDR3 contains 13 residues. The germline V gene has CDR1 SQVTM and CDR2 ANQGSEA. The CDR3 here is CSVAGPSSYEQYF.

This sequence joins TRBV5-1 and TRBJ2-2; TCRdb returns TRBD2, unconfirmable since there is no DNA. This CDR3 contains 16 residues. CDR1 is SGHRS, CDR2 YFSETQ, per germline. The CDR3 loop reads CASSFISSPGTGELFF. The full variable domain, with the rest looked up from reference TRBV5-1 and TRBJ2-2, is KAGVTQTPRYLIKTRGQQVTLSCSPISGHRSVSWYQQTPGQGLQFLFEYFSETQRNKGNFPGRFSGRQFSNSRSEMNVSTLELGDSALYLCASSFISSPGTGELFFGEGSRLTVL.

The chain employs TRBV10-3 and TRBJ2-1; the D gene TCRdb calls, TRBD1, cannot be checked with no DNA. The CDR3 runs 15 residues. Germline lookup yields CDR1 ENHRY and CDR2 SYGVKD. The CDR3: CAISLQGASYNEQFF.